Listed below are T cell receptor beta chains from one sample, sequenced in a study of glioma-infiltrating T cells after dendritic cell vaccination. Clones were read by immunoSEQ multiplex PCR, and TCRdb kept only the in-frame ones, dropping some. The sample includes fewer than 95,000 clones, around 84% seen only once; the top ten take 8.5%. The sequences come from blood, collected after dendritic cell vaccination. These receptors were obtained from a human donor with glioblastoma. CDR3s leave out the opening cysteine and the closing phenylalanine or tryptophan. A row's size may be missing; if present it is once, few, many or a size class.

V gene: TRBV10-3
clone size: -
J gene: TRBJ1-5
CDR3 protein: AISESGTDQPQH

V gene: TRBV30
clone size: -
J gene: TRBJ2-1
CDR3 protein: AWRRKLLAGGNEQF

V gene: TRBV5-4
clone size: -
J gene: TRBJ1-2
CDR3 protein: ASNRQGNYGYT

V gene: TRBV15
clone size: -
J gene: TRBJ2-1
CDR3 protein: ATSKPQGLAGSGEQF

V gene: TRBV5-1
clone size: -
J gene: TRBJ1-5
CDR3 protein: ASSSTGPNQPQH

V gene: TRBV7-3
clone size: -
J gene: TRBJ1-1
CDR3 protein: ASSSQPGGRAF

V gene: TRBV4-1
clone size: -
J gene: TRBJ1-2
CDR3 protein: ASSPKGGVRYYGYT

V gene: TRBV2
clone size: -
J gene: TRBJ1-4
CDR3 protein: ASSDRTTNEKLF

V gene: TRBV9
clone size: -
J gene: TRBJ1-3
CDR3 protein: ASSVRDSGNTIY

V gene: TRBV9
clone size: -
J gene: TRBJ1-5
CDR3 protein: ASSPQGGIQPQH

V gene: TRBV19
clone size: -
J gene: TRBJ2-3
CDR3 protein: ASGGAGPPDTQY

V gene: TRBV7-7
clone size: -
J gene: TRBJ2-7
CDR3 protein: ASSPLFASYEQY

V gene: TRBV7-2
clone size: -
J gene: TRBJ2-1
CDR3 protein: ASSLVLAGGYNEQF

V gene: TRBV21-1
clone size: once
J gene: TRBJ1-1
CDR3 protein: ASMQGYRAEAF

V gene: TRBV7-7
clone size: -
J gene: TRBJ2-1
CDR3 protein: ASSWAQGNEQF

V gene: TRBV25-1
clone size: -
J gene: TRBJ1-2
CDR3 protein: ASSDPGGADYGYT

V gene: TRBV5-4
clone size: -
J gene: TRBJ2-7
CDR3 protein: ASSSERGSGLYEQY

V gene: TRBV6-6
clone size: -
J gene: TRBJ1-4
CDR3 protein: ASSHRKVTFEKLF

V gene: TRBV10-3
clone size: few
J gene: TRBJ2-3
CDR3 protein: AISDSGGAPDTQY